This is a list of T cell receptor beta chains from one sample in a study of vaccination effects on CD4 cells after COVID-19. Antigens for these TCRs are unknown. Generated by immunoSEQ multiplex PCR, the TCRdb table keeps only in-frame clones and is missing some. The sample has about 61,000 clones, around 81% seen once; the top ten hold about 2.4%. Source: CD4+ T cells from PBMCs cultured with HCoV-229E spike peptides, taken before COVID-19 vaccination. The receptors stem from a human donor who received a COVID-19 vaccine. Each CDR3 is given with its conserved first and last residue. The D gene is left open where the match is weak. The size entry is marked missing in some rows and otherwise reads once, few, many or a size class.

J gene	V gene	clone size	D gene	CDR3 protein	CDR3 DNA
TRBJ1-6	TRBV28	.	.	CASRGVKTNSPLHF	TGTGCCAGCAGAGGGGTGAAAACGAATTCACCCCTCCACTTT
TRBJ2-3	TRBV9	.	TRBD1	CASSPLQGARPYTFTSSTDTQYF	TGTGCCAGCAGCCCCCTCCAGGGGGCGAGACCATACACCTTCACTTCTAGCACAGATACGCAGTATTTT
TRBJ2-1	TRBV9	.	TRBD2	CASSRTSGVYNEQFF	TGTGCCAGCAGCCGGACTAGCGGGGTCTACAATGAGCAGTTCTTC
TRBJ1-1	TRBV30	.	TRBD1	CAWSLDRVGTEAFF	TGTGCCTGGAGTTTGGACAGGGTGGGCACTGAAGCTTTCTTT
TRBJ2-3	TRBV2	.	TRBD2	CAARGGRIDTQYF	TGTGCAGCTCGGGGGGGCCGGATAGATACGCAGTATTTT
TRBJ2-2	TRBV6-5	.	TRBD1	CASRWDRDATGELFF	TGTGCCAGCAGGTGGGACAGGGACGCCACCGGGGAGCTGTTTTTT
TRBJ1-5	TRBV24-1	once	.	CATSEGTYSNQPQHF	TGTGCCACCAGTGAGGGAACTTATAGCAATCAGCCCCAGCATTTT
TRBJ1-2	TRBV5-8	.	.	CASSSAFSYTF	TGTGCCAGCAGCTCGGCCTTCTCCTACACCTTC
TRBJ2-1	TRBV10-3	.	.	CAISERAGMHNEQFF	TGTGCCATCAGTGAGAGGGCAGGGATGCACAATGAGCAGTTCTTC
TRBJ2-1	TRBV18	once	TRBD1	CASSPLTGSSYNEQFF	TGTGCCAGCTCACCACTGACAGGGTCTTCCTACAATGAGCAGTTCTTC
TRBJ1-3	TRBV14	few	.	CASSQEKGAWDTIYF	TGTGCCAGCAGCCAAGAGAAAGGCGCCTGGGACACCATATATTTT
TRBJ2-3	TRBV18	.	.	CASSPRFAQTTDTQYF	TGTGCCAGCTCACCAAGGTTCGCCCAGACCACAGATACGCAGTATTTT
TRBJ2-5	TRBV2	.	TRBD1	CASSGQGLKETQYF	TGTGCCAGCAGTGGACAGGGCTTAAAAGAGACCCAGTACTTC
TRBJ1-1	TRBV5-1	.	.	CASSSIGRENTEAFF	TGCGCCAGCAGCTCAATCGGCAGAGAGAACACTGAAGCTTTCTTT
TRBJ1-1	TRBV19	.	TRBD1	CASSRDRVGTEAFF	TGTGCCAGTAGTAGGGACAGGGTAGGCACTGAAGCTTTCTTT
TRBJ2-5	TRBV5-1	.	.	CASALGETQYF	TGCGCCAGCGCCCTTGGGGAGACCCAGTACTTC
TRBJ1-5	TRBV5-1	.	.	CASSLLGLGNQPQHF	TGCGCCAGCAGCCTGTTGGGACTCGGCAATCAGCCCCAGCATTTT
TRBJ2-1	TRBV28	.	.	CASSHRGDSNEQFF	TGTGCCAGCAGTCACAGAGGAGACAGCAATGAGCAGTTCTTC
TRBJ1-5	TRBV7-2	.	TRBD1	CASSKDRGSNQPQHF	TGTGCCAGCAGCAAAGACAGGGGTAGCAATCAGCCCCAGCATTTT
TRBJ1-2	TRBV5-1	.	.	CASSKTADGYTF	TGCGCCAGCAGCAAAACGGCGGATGGCTACACCTTC
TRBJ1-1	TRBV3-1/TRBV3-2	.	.	CASSQEGGNTEAFF	TGTGCCAGCAGCCAAGAGGGGGGGAACACTGAAGCTTTCTTT
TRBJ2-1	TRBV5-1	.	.	CASSLGQINEQFF	TGCGCCAGCAGCTTGGGACAGATCAATGAGCAGTTCTTC
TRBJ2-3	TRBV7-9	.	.	CASSFMDTQYF	TGTGCCAGCAGCTTTATGGATACGCAGTATTTT
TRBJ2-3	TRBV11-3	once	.	CASSSDRSPDTQYF	TGTGCCAGCAGCAGCGACAGGTCCCCAGATACGCAGTATTTT
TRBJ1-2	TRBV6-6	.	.	CASSYYYGYTF	TGTGCCAGCAGTTACTACTATGGCTACACCTTC
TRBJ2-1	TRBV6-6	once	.	CASSYSRMEEQFF	TGTGCCAGCAGTTATTCACGGATGGAGGAGCAGTTCTTC
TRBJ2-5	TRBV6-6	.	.	CASSSNRQDQETQYF	TGTGCCAGCAGTTCTAACCGACAGGACCAAGAGACCCAGTACTTC
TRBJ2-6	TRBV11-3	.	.	CASSLGDLLAGANVLTF	TGTGCCAGCAGCCTCGGGGACCTCCTTGCAGGGGCCAACGTCCTGACTTTC
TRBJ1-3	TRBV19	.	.	CASSQSPIVGGNTIYF	TGTGCCAGTAGCCAGTCCCCGATCGTCGGTGGAAACACCATATATTTT
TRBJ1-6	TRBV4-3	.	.	CASSQDRGQGGSYNSPLHF	TGCGCCAGCAGCCAAGATCGAGGACAAGGGGGCTCCTATAATTCACCCCTCCACTTT
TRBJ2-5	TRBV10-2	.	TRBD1	CASRTATGSETQYF	TGCGCCAGCAGGACAGCGACAGGGTCGGAGACCCAGTACTTC
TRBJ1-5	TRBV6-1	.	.	CASSEAGQDHQPQHF	TGTGCCAGCAGTGAAGCGGGCCAGGATCATCAGCCCCAGCATTTT
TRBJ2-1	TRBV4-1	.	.	CASSQVGAGNIYNEQFF	TGCGCCAGCAGCCAAGTAGGGGCAGGTAATATCTACAATGAGCAGTTCTTC
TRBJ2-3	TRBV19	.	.	CASSINSYTDTQYF	TGTGCCAGTAGTATCAACTCATACACAGATACGCAGTATTTT
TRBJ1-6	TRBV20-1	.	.	CSASMKGSYNSPLHF	TGCAGTGCTAGTATGAAAGGGTCCTATAATTCACCCCTCCACTTT
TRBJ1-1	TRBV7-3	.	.	CASSLFGGPNTEAFF	TGTGCCAGCAGCTTATTTGGGGGACCTAACACTGAAGCTTTCTTT
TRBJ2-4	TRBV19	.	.	CASRQTGAKNIQYF	TGTGCCAGCCGACAGACCGGGGCCAAAAACATTCAGTACTTC
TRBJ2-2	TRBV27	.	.	CASSLFSIPGELFF	TGTGCCAGCAGTTTATTTAGCATTCCCGGGGAGCTGTTTTTT
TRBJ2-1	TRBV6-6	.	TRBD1	CASSYSDRVLYNEQFF	TGTGCCAGCAGTTACTCCGACAGGGTCCTCTACAATGAGCAGTTCTTC
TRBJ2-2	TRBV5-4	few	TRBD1	CASSPDRGDTGELFF	TGTGCCAGCAGCCCGGACAGGGGGGACACCGGGGAGCTGTTTTTT